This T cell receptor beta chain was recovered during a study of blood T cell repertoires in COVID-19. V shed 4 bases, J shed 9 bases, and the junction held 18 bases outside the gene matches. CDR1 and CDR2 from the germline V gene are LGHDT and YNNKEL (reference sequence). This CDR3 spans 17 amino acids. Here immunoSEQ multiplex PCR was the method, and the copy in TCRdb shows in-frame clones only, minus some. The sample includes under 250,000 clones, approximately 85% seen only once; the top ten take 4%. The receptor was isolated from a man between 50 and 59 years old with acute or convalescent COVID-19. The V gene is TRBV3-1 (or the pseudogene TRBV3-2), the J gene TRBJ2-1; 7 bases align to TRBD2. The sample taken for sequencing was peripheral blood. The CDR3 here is CASSPYDLSGKRGEQFF. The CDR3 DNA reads TGTGCCAGCAGCCCGTATGACTTGAGCGGGAAACGTGGTGAGCAGTTCTTC.